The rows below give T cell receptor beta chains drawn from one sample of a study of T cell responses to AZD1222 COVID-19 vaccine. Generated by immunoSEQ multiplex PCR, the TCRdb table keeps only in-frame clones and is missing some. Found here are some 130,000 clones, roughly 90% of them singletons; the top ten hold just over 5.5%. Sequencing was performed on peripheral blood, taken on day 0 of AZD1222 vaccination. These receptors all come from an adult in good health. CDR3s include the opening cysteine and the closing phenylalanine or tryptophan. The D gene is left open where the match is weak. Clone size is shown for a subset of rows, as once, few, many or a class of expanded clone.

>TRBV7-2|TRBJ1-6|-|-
TGTGCCAGCAGCTTGGGATCACCCCTCCACTTT
CASSLGSPLHF
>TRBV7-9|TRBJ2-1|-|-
TGTGCCAGCAGCTTAACCTCGGGGTTCAACGAGCAGTTCTTC
CASSLTSGFNEQFF
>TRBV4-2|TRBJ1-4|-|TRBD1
TGTGCCAGCAGCCTGGGACAGGGAAGTGGTGAAAAACTGTTTTTT
CASSLGQGSGEKLFF
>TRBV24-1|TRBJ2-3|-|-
TGTGCCACCAGTGACCATTTTACAGGGTATACGCAGTATTTT
CATSDHFTGYTQYF
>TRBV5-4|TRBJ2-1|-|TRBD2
TGTGCCAGCAGCCAGACTAGCGGGAGTGACAATGAGCAGTTCTTC
CASSQTSGSDNEQFF
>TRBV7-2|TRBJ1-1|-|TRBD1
TGTGCCAGCAGACAGGACAGGGCCATGACAAACACTGAAGCTTTCTTT
CASRQDRAMTNTEAFF
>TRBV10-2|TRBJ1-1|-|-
TGCGCCAGCAGTGACAGCACGAACACTGAAGCTTTCTTT
CASSDSTNTEAFF
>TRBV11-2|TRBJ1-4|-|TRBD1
TGTGCCAGCAGCCTGACCTTCCTGCGGACAGGGATCAATGAAAAACTGTTTTTT
CASSLTFLRTGINEKLFF
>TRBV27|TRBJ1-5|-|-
TGTGCCAGCAGTACGCGAACGGGGGATCAGCCCCAGCATTTT
CASSTRTGDQPQHF
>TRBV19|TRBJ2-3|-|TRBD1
TGTGCCAGTAGTATTGTGGGGGACAGGGGTAAAGATACGCAGTATTTT
CASSIVGDRGKDTQYF
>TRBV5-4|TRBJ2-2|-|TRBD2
TGTGCCAGCAGCTCGGTCGGGCGGGAGAAGGGCGGGGAGCTGTTTTTT
CASSSVGREKGGELFF
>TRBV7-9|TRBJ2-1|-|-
TGTGCCAGCAGCTTCTCGACGAATGAGCAGTTCTTC
CASSFSTNEQFF
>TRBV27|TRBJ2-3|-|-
TGTGCCAGCAGTTTATTCCCGGATAGCGTCCGCACAGATACGCAGTATTTT
CASSLFPDSVRTDTQYF
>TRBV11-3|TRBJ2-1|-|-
TGTGCCAGCAGCTTATATCGAGGCAATGAGCAGTTCTTC
CASSLYRGNEQFF
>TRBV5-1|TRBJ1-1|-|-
TGCGCCAGCAGCTTGAAGACGGTGAACACTGAAGCTTTCTTT
CASSLKTVNTEAFF
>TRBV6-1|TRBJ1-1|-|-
TGTGCCAGCAGTGAAGATCGGGCCGAAATGAACACTGAAGCTTTCTTT
CASSEDRAEMNTEAFF
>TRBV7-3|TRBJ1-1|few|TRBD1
TGTGCCAGCAGCCGGGGACAGGGGAGCACTGAAGCTTTCTTT
CASSRGQGSTEAFF
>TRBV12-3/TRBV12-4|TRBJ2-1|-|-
TGTGCCAGCAGTCGGGGAAATGAGCAGTTCTTC
CASSRGNEQFF
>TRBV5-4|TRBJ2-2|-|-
TGTGCCAGCAGCTTCCCCCAAGGACAGTCGGGCACCGGGGAGCTGTTTTTT
CASSFPQGQSGTGELFF
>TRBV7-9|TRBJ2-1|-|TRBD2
TGTGCCAGCAGCTCGACCGGGACTAGCGGGAGAATTGAGCAGTTCTTC
CASSSTGTSGRIEQFF
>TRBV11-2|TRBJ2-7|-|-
TGTGCCAGCAGCTTAGCCCCCCGCGAGCAGTACTTC
CASSLAPREQYF
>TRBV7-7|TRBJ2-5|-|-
TGTGCTAGCAGCTTAGCGCCAGGGGCAGAGACCCAGTACTTC
CASSLAPGAETQYF
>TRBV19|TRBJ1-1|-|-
TGTGCCAGTAGGGGCACTGAAGCTTTCTTT
CASRGTEAFF
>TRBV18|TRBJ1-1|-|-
TGTGCCAGCTCACCATACACAAGAAACACTGAAGCTTTCTTT
CASSPYTRNTEAFF
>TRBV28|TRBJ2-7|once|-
TGTGCCAGCAGTCCCCGGGAAGGGACCTTATACGAGCAGTACTTC
CASSPREGTLYEQYF
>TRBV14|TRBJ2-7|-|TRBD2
TGTGCCAGCGGCTGGACTAGCGGGAGAGGCGAGCAGTACTTC
CASGWTSGRGEQYF
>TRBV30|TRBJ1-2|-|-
TGTGCCTGGAGTTTGGGCAGCCTCTATGGCTACACCTTC
CAWSLGSLYGYTF
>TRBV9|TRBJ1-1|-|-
TGTGCCAGCAGCGGACTGTACACTGAAGCTTTCTTT
CASSGLYTEAFF
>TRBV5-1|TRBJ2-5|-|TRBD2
TGCGCCAGCAGCGGGACTAGCGGGAGGGCCGAGGAGACCCAGTACTTC
CASSGTSGRAEETQYF
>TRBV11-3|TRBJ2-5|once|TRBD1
TGTGCCAGCAGCTTAGCTATGACAGGGGGAGAGACCCAGTACTTC
CASSLAMTGGETQYF
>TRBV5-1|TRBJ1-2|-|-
TGCGCCAGCAGCATAAACAACGGCGGCTACACCTTC
CASSINNGGYTF
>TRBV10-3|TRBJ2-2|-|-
TGTGCCATCATGGATACGATGGCCGGGGAGCTGTTTTTT
CAIMDTMAGELFF
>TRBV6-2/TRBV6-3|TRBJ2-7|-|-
TGTGCCAGCAGTTTTGTGGGTTCCGACGAGCAGTACTTC
CASSFVGSDEQYF
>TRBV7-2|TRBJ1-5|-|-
TGTGCCAGCAGCTTAGGGGCGAATCAGCCCCAGCATTTT
CASSLGANQPQHF
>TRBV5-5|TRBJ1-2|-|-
TGTGCCAGCAGCTTATTCACTGGCTACACCTTC
CASSLFTGYTF